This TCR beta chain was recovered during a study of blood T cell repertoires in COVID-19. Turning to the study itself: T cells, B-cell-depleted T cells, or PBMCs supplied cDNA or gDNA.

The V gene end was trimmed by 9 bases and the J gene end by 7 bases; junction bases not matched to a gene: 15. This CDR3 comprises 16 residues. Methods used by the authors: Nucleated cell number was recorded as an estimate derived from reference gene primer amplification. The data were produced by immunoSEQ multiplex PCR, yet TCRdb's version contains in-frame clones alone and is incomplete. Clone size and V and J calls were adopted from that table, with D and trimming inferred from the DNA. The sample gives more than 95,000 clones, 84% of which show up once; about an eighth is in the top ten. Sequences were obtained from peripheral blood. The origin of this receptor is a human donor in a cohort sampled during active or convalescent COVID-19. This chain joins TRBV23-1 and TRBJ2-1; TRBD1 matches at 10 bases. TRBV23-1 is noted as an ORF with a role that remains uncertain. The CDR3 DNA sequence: TGCGCCAGAACTAAGAAGGGACAGGGGATGGTTAATGAGCAGTTCTTC. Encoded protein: CARTKKGQGMVNEQFF.